Listed below are T cell receptor beta chains from one sample, sequenced in a study of blood T cell repertoires in COVID-19. Sequencing was performed with immunoSEQ multiplex PCR; in TCRdb, only in-frame clones are kept and a portion is missing. In the table there are approximately 230,000 clones, almost 85% of which are singletons. Specimen: PBMCs or T cells enriched from blood (not recorded which). Source of these receptors: a man aged 35-49 years who had recovered from COVID-19. CDR3s include the opening cysteine and the closing phenylalanine or tryptophan. A D gene is named only where the DNA matches it firmly. Expanded clones get a size class; other rows say once, few or many, or leave the size out.

v_call,d_call,clone_size,j_call,cdr3_nt,cdr3_aa
TRBV3-1/TRBV3-2,TRBD2,-,TRBJ2-1,TGTGCCAGCAGCCCCAGCGGGAAAGGGAGAAATGAGCAGTTCTTC,CASSPSGKGRNEQFF
TRBV28,-,few,TRBJ2-2,TGTGCCAGCAGTTTTCTTATGGTCTGGGACTCGAACACCGGGGAGCTGTTTTTT,CASSFLMVWDSNTGELFF
TRBV12-3/TRBV12-4,-,few,TRBJ2-2,TGTGCCAGCAGTTCGACAGGCACCGGGGAGCTGTTTTTT,CASSSTGTGELFF
TRBV5-1,-,-,TRBJ2-3,TGCGCCAGCAGGGACGGGAGAGCTAGCACAGATACGCAGTATTTT,CASRDGRASTDTQYF
TRBV15,-,-,TRBJ2-3,TGTGCCACCAGCAGGGAGACCCCAGATACGCAGTATTTT,CATSRETPDTQYF
TRBV7-3,TRBD2,-,TRBJ2-3,TGTGCCAGCAGCCAGAGCGGGGGGGCGACAGATACGCAGTATTTT,CASSQSGGATDTQYF
TRBV5-1,-,-,TRBJ1-4,TGCGCCAGCAGCTTTTCCACAGGGAACGAAAAACTGTTTTTT,CASSFSTGNEKLFF
TRBV28,-,-,TRBJ1-2,TGTGCCAGCATGGTCCAGGCCGGGGATTATGGCTACACCTTC,CASMVQAGDYGYTF
TRBV10-3,-,-,TRBJ1-2,TGTGCCACCAATGGGGGGGCGCGGGCTGAGGGCTACACCTTC,CATNGGARAEGYTF
TRBV28,-,-,TRBJ2-7,TGTGCCAGCAGCCCAGGGACCTACGAGCAGTACTTC,CASSPGTYEQYF